Sequencing of this T cell receptor beta chain was carried out in a study of T cell clonotyping in hematopoietic cell transplantation. Findings of the study overall: Broader posttransplant TCR repertoire diversity was predicted by graft donor and pretransplant recipient Inverse Simpson Index values.

Notes on this clone: Antigen: not known.

The repertoire was sequenced with immunoSEQ multiplex PCR; TCRdb's copy has only in-frame clones and lacks some. The sample carries over 35,000 clones, about 87% recorded once. The sequenced sample was peripheral blood mononuclear cells. The clonotype comes from a middle-aged woman in good health. Some clones in this sample may be carry-over from other donors' samples.

CDR3 in amino acids: CAISERGLDSSGNTIYF. The CDR3 bases are TGTGCCATCAGTGAGAGGGGACTCGACAGCTCTGGAAACACCATATATTTT. The chain has TRBV10-3 and TRBJ1-3, with D perhaps TRBD1 (5 bases). The germline V and J ends were trimmed by 2 bases and 0 bases, with 14 bases remaining between them. The CDR3 runs 17 residues. Germline CDR1 and CDR2: ENHRY and SYGVKD.